This TCR beta chain was recorded in a study of cytomegalovirus exposure and HLA in healthy donors (dated by TCRdb to 2015 to 2018). In terms of the full investigation: An earlier analysis of some 600 of the donors reported under 300 Gb of sequence data and 117 million unique TCR beta sequences obtained from around 170 million T cells. An early release covering roughly 640 HLA-typed donors comprised 250 to 350 gigabases of sequencing data and about 90 million unique TCR sequences. Among the 398 genotyped donors, around 81% belonged to the genetic ancestry cluster associated with self-reported Caucasian donors. The study aimed to test whether cataloging public T cell receptors could reveal signatures of past pathogen exposure. The T cell repertoires of 550 to 850 subjects were profiled by immunosequencing and related to cytomegalovirus serostatus. A separate validation cohort of some 130 different subjects was used in addition to the approximately 610-subject first cohort. The study combined high-throughput TCR immunosequencing, statistical association of individual TCRs with disease status, and machine learning to predict cytomegalovirus infection status. In a later analysis, previously published TCR beta repertoires from some 640 donors were re-analyzed and high-resolution HLA genotyping was added so that TCR occurrence patterns could be studied. In the later analysis, no new phenotypic data were used to find candidate immune exposures; instead, reliance was placed on TCR beta sequences and their occurrence across donors. An earlier analysis of approximately 580 of the donors used high-throughput TCR beta sequencing to judge whether each TCR beta V gene segment behaved as functional or pseudogenic. Alongside the repertoire data, information on donor age, sex, ethnicity and CMV serostatus was compiled. Genome-wide SNP genotypes for about 65% of the 666 donors were used in a later genetic analysis, which treated that subset as a discovery cohort. All discovery cohort repertoires had been generated on a single sequencing platform. HLA typing covered class I and class II loci at four-digit resolution. Typing coverage differed by locus: A, B, C, DRB1 and DQB1 were typed in roughly 629-630 donors, DQA1 in approximately 520, DPA1 in approximately 610, and DPB1 in 472. Because of strong linkage in the cohort, roughly five DR-DQ haplotypes were treated as single units for association and clustering. On average, roughly 200,000 unique TCR beta nucleotide sequences were sequenced per donor among about 400 genotyped donors of the cohort, with roughly a sixth of those sequences being non-productive. Broad study findings and their caveats: Immune exposure information for the cohort was limited to CMV serostatus. Presence/absence analyses assumed roughly uniform sequencing depth across donors, an assumption that may not hold. Only TCR beta chains were sequenced in this cohort, and the absence of alpha or paired-chain data limited detectable features. In a later analysis, the rate of TCR association differed among HLA loci, with DRB1 alleles having the most associated TCRs and HLA-C alleles having the fewest. An earlier analysis of some 590 of the donors showed that most TCR beta V segments appeared in productive rearrangements either about 87% or about 30% of the time, which broadly matched IMGT annotations. In a later analysis, HLA-associated TCR beta chains showed more clonal expansion and lower generation probabilities than non-associated chains that were equally common. In a later analysis, most CMV-associated TCR beta chains were found to appear HLA-restricted, with HLA associations seemingly driven largely by CMV exposure. HLA typing was unavailable for some donors at each locus, so association tests used only the typed subset. Linkage disequilibrium might explain the correlated functional status among segregating V segments, but an unknown experimental factor could not be excluded. A later analysis reported that several top co-occurrence clusters appeared linked to parvovirus B19, influenza, CMV and Epstein-Barr virus. A further reported finding was that TCR beta sequences accurately predicted the HLA-A and HLA-B alleles for most subjects in the first cohort. At a false discovery rate of 0.05, a later analysis linked some 17,000 TCR beta sequences to specific HLA alleles. In a later genetic analysis, fewer N-insertions in productive TCRs were reported among donors in an Asian-associated ancestry cluster than the roughly 710-donor mean. Three of the identified cytomegalovirus-associated TCR beta chains were confirmed in vitro to be specific for cytomegalovirus antigens. In the study, 150 to 200 TCR beta chains were listed as associated with cytomegalovirus. The classifier was reported to diagnose cytomegalovirus status with high specificity and sensitivity in both the original and validation cohorts. A cluster of highly shared sequence variants was judged likely to represent a technical artifact of the sequencing pipeline. V-gene and J-gene trimming of TCR beta chains was associated with a missense DCLRE1C variant in a later genetic analysis, and the association was replicated in an independent cohort. It was suggested by the authors that the approach could potentially be generalized to other disease states and immunological phenotypes. When HLA alleles, especially DR and DQ, strongly co-occurred, attributing TCR associations to individual alleles was difficult. The earlier analysis of 587 of the donors excluded some 15 rarely observed V segments, including chromosome 9 orphons, because counts were too low. Most TCR sequences were observed very rarely across donors, whereas some public TCRs were present in many individuals.

In total, more than 500 healthy bone marrow donors made up the cohort. At the time of sampling, every cohort member was nominally healthy, though immune exposures that went unrecorded were likely present. The donor tested CMV seronegative and was one of the 352 seronegative cohort members. Every donor gave a peripheral blood sample, and the peripheral blood mononuclear cells from that sample were used for TCR beta sequencing. The Qiagen DNeasy Blood Extraction Kit was used to extract genomic DNA from the blood cell samples. About this clone itself: The target of this receptor is not known. No base-level quality is on record; no much larger clone is a single base apart.

Preparation of the library involved the immunoSEQ multiplex PCR assay. A mixture of 60 forward primers for TCR Vbeta segments and 13 reverse primers for TCR Jbeta segments was used in the multiplex PCR. The CDR3 region of rearranged TCR beta genes was amplified from genomic DNA by a multiplex PCR assay. Amplified TCR beta libraries were sequenced as 87-base-pair reads on the Illumina HiSeq System. The paper's processing steps were these. A later analysis tallied some 79 million unique TCR beta chains across the 700 or so repertoires, and about 12 million of those chains were shared by two or more donors. To remove PCR and sequencing errors, raw reads were error-corrected and collapsed into unique sequences using a nearest-neighbor algorithm that merged closely related sequences. CDR3 sequences were aligned to IMGT reference sequences to assign V, D and J gene segments. Each retained sequence needed at least a six-nucleotide match to both a V gene segment and a J gene segment. A rearrangement was called productive if the CDR3 had no stop codons and remained in frame with V and J, and every other rearrangement was called non-productive. Following IMGT convention, CDR3 was defined as the stretch from the second conserved V-encoded cysteine up to the conserved J-encoded phenylalanine. In an earlier analysis of roughly 610 of the donors, sequences lacking an unambiguous match to a single V gene segment were excluded. An earlier analysis of a few hundred of the donors called V segments functional above 56.7% productive rearrangements and segregating when the between-donor standard deviation exceeded 5%. A statistical classification framework was built for diagnosing cytomegalovirus status from the catalog of TCR beta chain sequences. V and J gene assignment, in a later analysis, came from comparing TCR nucleotide sequences with IMGT/GENE-DB human TR gene sequences. The TCRdist pipeline was used in a later analysis to assign CDR3 sequences and most-parsimonious VDJ recombination scenarios. In a later analysis, each TCR beta chain was defined by its CDR3 amino acid sequence together with its V-gene family, and reads lacking a unique V-gene family were excluded. In a later analysis, 450 to 600 highly shared, low-generation-probability nucleotide sequences were removed to address suspected cross-contamination and a sequencing artifact. A later analysis calculated a clonal expansion index for each public chain from normalized within-repertoire ranks of inferred template counts. In a later analysis, generation probabilities were computed with a VDJ recombination model fitted to out-of-frame rearrangements, and the resulting probabilities were checked against IGoR. A later analysis scored TCR-TCR, TCR-HLA and TCR-CMV co-occurrence with hypergeometric tests, applying a repertoire-size bias correction to TCR pairs. A later analysis estimated false discovery rates by permuting HLA or CMV assignments 20 times. In a later analysis, co-occurring TCRs were grouped using DBSCAN, with TCRdist sequence similarity added in when clustering inside HLA-allele-positive subsets. Repertoires with fewer than 30,000 or more than 120,000 public chains, plus five repertoires with anomalous nucleotide sharing, were excluded from co-occurrence clustering. TCRdb holds this immuneACCESS table with in-frame rearrangements only. Some clones are missing; in checked studies, unresolved V genes explain under half, and the rest has no known cause. D and trimming were read from the DNA, whereas the V and J calls and clone size are those reported in that table. In this sample the table shows tens of thousands of clones, under 85% of which occur a single time. The ten largest clones take up 4.5% to 5.5% of the sample.

The source material was PBMCs. This clonotype was obtained from a man aged 50-60 years in good health and CMV-seronegative.

CDR3 sequence: CASSFAGNQPQHF. At the DNA level, the sequence is TGTGCCAGCAGTTTTGCGGGGAATCAGCCCCAGCATTTT. The rearranged segments are TRBV27 and TRBJ1-5, with the D gene not confidently named. Reading the germline V gene (reference sequence) gives CDR1 MNHEY and CDR2 SMNVEV. V loses 3 bases of germline sequence and J loses 4 bases, and the interval between the two ends is 7 bases. Inclusive of the bounding cysteine and phenylalanine, the CDR3 is 13 residues long. Only the CDR3 portion is preserved as DNA: 39 bases, with reading frame beginning at the first base.